The T cell receptor beta chain under discussion was sequenced for a study of cytomegalovirus exposure and HLA in healthy donors. This clone has a single count. Its antigen is undetermined. Study-wide findings and caveats: A later analysis appeared to link common viral pathogens to several of the most significant clusters. Associated with cytomegalovirus, according to the listing, were some 150 TCR beta chains. A further, later analysis showed that HLA-associated TCR beta chains (compared with equally common others) were more clonally expanded.

Donors in the study were healthy people who gave bone marrow. The study ran its PCR with 60 Vbeta and 13 Jbeta primers. Libraries were prepared by immunoSEQ multiplex PCR; TCRdb keeps only in-frame clonotypes and omits some of them. The data show tens of thousands of clones, 62% seen once. Germline V gene data show CDR1 as MRHNA and CDR2 as SNTAGT. Trimming left V 0 bases short and J 4 bases short, with 11 bases between. CDR3 length: 15 amino acids. The clonotype was recovered from a male donor in good health and CMV-seropositive. The chain carries TRBV6-4 and TRBJ2-3; D possibly corresponds to TRBD2 (7 bases). Material for sequencing was PBMCs. The CDR3: CASSDSWGGPDTQYF. CDR3 sequence (DNA): TGTGCCAGCAGTGACTCGTGGGGGGGCCCAGATACGCAGTATTTT.